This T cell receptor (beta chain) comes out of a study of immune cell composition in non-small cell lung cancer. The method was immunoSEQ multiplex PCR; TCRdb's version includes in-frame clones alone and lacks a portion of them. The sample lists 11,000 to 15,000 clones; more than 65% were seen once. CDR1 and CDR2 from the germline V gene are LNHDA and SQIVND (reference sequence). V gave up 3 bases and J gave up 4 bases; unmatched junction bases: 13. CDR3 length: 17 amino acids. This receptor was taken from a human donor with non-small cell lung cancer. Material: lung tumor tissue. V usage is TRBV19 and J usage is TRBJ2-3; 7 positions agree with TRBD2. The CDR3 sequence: CASSMALGGGGPDTQYF. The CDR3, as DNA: TGTGCCAGTAGTATGGCACTGGGCGGGGGTGGGCCAGATACGCAGTATTTT.